Below, 23 T cell receptor beta chains from the same sample are listed, as sequenced in a study of cytomegalovirus exposure and HLA in healthy donors. It was with 60 Vbeta and 13 Jbeta primers that the PCR ran. The assay was immunoSEQ multiplex PCR, and TCRdb's table has in-frame clones only and misses some. The table has more than 60,000 clones, under 80% seen once. Sequenced input: PBMCs. The receptors originated from a male donor in good health and CMV-seropositive.

The sample holds a few counts of this clone. This rearrangement joins TRBV6-5 to TRBJ1-1; D is perhaps TRBD1 (5 bases). Germline CDR1 MNHEY, CDR2 SVGAGI. V lost 11 bases to trimming and J lost 8 bases, with 24 bases between them. This CDR3 has 14 residues. CDR3 amino acids: CASRGEVSVGEAFF. CDR3 coding DNA: TGTGCCTCTCGAGGGGAGGTGTCAGTCGGGGAAGCTTTCTTT.

In its sample, this clone ranks as large (0.1 to 1%). V usage is TRBV6-5 and J usage is TRBJ1-1, with a possible D match to TRBD1 (5 bases). The CDR3 is made up of 13 amino acids. Trimming took 2 bases from V and 5 from J, leaving 9 bases between them. Germline-derived CDR1 and CDR2 are MNHEY and SVGAGI. The chain's CDR3 is CASSYQGSTEAFF. The CDR3 DNA sequence: TGTGCCAGCAGTTACCAGGGAAGTACTGAAGCTTTCTTT.

This chain joins TRBV7-9 and TRBJ1-5; tentatively, D is TRBD1 (5 bases). CDR1 and CDR2 (germline): SEHNR, FQNEAQ (reference sequence). The germline V and J ends were trimmed by 8 bases and 5 bases, with 19 bases remaining between them. This CDR3 has 15 amino acids. The CDR3 spells CASCQWGGSDQPQHF. The CDR3 nucleotides read TGTGCCAGCTGCCAGTGGGGGGGAAGCGATCAGCCCCAGCATTTT.

The rearrangement joins TRBV7-8 to TRBJ2-7; D may be TRBD1 (5 bases). Trimming took off 7 bases at V and 7 bases at J, with 14 bases between the two ends. This CDR3 comprises 12 residues. Per the germline V gene, CDR1 is SGHVS and CDR2 is FQNEAQ. CDR3 sequence: CASTLWGGEQYF. CDR3 DNA: TGTGCCAGCACCCTTTGGGGCGGAGAGCAGTACTTC.

This clone was counted only a few times. The chain uses TRBV4-2 and TRBJ2-3; possible D gene TRBD2, 5 bases. The CDR3 runs 19 residues. The V end lost 4 bases, the J end lost 0 bases, and 23 bases lay between the germline ends. Germline V CDR1 and CDR2: LGHNA, YNFKEQ. This CDR3 reads CASSLVLGGALASTDTQYF. CDR3 sequence (DNA): TGTGCCAGCAGCCTTGTCCTGGGTGGAGCCCTAGCAAGCACAGATACGCAGTATTTT.

This clone is classed as large. The chain is built from TRBV7-9 and TRBJ1-6; maybe TRBD1 (5 bases). The germline V and J ends were trimmed by 4 bases and 15 bases, with 10 bases remaining between them. Per the germline V gene, CDR1 is SEHNR and CDR2 is FQNEAQ (reference sequence). The CDR3 spans 11 residues. The chain's CDR3 is CASSWGVGLHF. CDR3 DNA sequence: TGTGCCAGCAGCTGGGGGGTTGGCCTCCACTTT.

The J gene is TRBJ1-2, the V gene TRBV15, with 8 nucleotides matching TRBD1. The CDR3 totals 16 residues. The V and J ends lost 3 bases and 10 bases, in that order; junction bases with no gene match: 16. Germline V gives CDR1 LNHNV, CDR2 YYDKDF (reference sequence). The CDR3 bases are TGTGCCACCAGCAGGGAAAAGACAGGGGTTGGAAGTATCTACACCTTC. It translates to CATSREKTGVGSIYTF.

The rearrangement uses TRBV13 and TRBJ2-5, with 11 bases fitting TRBD2. This CDR3 has 14 amino acids. Trimming at V came to 5 bases and at J to 5 bases, leaving 4 bases not matched to a gene. Germline-derived CDR1 and CDR2 are PRHDT and FYEKMQ (reference sequence). For the CDR3, the DNA is TGTGCCAGCAGCGCAAGACTAGCGGGGGAGACCCAGTACTTC. This encodes CASSARLAGETQYF.

This chain connects TRBV7-3 to TRBJ2-7; 8 bases align to TRBD1. The CDR3 runs 13 residues. CDR1 and CDR2 from the germline V gene are SGHTA and FQGTGA. V shed 3 bases and J 3 bases; nucleotides not matched to a gene: 1. The CDR3 region is CASSFGTGYEQYF. CDR3 in DNA: TGTGCCAGCAGCTTTGGGACAGGCTACGAGCAGTACTTC.

The V call is TRBV7-3, the J call TRBJ1-1; D remains ambiguous. The CDR3 length is 14 residues. Deletions cut 2 bases from V and 0 bases from J, with 7 bases between. The germline CDR1 and CDR2 sequences are SGHTA and FQGTGA. CDR3 nucleotide sequence: TGTGCCAGCAGCTTAGCGGGGTTGAACACTGAAGCTTTCTTT. Its protein is CASSLAGLNTEAFF.

The V and J genes are TRBV5-1 and TRBJ2-5; 8 bases are shared with TRBD2. This CDR3 is built from 14 residues. V dropped 0 bases and J dropped 5; count of bases not matched to a gene: 3. CDR1 is SGHRS and CDR2 is YFSETQ in the germline V gene. CDR3 loop: CASSLGREVETQYF. The CDR3 nucleotides are TGCGCCAGCAGCTTGGGGCGGGAGGTGGAGACCCAGTACTTC. Complete variable domain (other parts from reference TRBV5-1 and TRBJ2-5): KAGVTQTPRYLIKTRGQQVTLSCSPISGHRSVSWYQQTPGQGLQFLFEYFSETQRNKGNFPGRFSGRQFSNSRSEMNVSTLELGDSALYLCASSLGREVETQYFGPGTRLLVL.

The chain has TRBV9 and TRBJ2-1; 7 nucleotides match TRBD2. This CDR3 has 13 amino acids. CDR1 and CDR2 from the germline V gene are SGDLS and YYNGEE. V dropped 3 bases and J dropped 7; count of bases not matched to a gene: 4. The CDR3 is CASSAGGGNEQFF. The CDR3 nucleotides read TGTGCCAGCAGCGCGGGCGGGGGAAATGAGCAGTTCTTC.

The chain recombines TRBV11-2 with TRBJ1-2; 8 nucleotides agree with TRBD1. V was pared by 5 bases and J by 8 bases, with 10 bases of the junction left unmatched. Germline V gene sequence: CDR1 SGHAT, CDR2 FQNNGV. There are 14 residues in the CDR3. The CDR3 region has the DNA TGTGCCAGCAGCGGACAGGGCCCATCCTTAGGCTACACCTTC. It specifies CASSGQGPSLGYTF. The variable domain in full, with the rest retrieved from reference TRBV11-2 and TRBJ1-2, is EAGVAQSPRYKIIEKRQSVAFWCNPISGHATLYWYQQILGQGPKLLIQFQNNGVVDDSQLPKDRFSAERLKGVDSTLKIQPAKLEDSAVYLCASSGQGPSLGYTFGSGTRLTVV.

The chain has TRBV5-4 and TRBJ2-1; 7 positions agree with TRBD1. V lost 0 bases to trimming and J lost 5 bases; unmatched junction nucleotides: 5. The CDR3 totals 15 residues. Per germline, CDR1 SGHNT and CDR2 YYREEE (reference sequence). Here the CDR3 reads CASSLEGGRNNEQFF. The CDR3 DNA sequence: TGTGCCAGCAGCTTGGAAGGGGGCAGAAACAATGAGCAGTTCTTC.

The chain carries TRBV5-1 and TRBJ2-2; 7 bases fit TRBD1. Germline V gene data show CDR1 as SGHRS and CDR2 as YFSETQ. There are 16 residues in the CDR3. The ends lost 2 bases at V and 0 bases at J; junction bases unmatched: 4. CDR3 in amino acids: CASSFTTGANTGELFF. The CDR3 bases are TGCGCCAGCAGCTTTACTACAGGGGCGAACACCGGGGAGCTGTTTTTT.

This CDR3 reads CASSAGQSHSYEQYF. CDR3 DNA: TGTGCCAGCAGCGCGGGACAGAGTCACTCCTACGAGCAGTACTTC. The chain combines TRBV9 with TRBJ2-7; the match to TRBD1 covers 7 bases. Unmatched junction bases numbered 6, after V lost 3 bases and J lost 0 bases. Germline assignment: CDR1 SGDLS and CDR2 YYNGEE. The CDR3 sequence is 15 residues long.

This clone has only a few counts. The V gene is TRBV28, the J gene TRBJ1-1; possible D gene TRBD1, 6 bases. Germline V gene data show CDR1 as MDHEN and CDR2 as SYDVKM. With 2 bases removed from V and 4 bases from J, the gap between germline ends came to 14 bases. This CDR3 comprises 15 residues. The CDR3: CASSLGLQGVTEAFF. DNA of the CDR3: TGTGCCAGCAGTTTAGGCCTACAGGGTGTCACTGAAGCTTTCTTT. Filled out from reference TRBV28 and TRBJ1-1, the complete variable domain reads DVKVTQSSRYLVKRTGEKVFLECVQDMDHENMFWYRQDPGLGLRLIYFSYDVKMKEKGDIPEGYSVSREKKERFSLILESASTNQTSMYLCASSLGLQGVTEAFFGQGTRLTVV.

This clone showed up just a few times. The chain couples TRBV30 to TRBJ1-1; D is possibly TRBD1 (6 bases). Trimming took off 2 bases at V and 2 bases at J, with 12 bases between the two ends. The CDR3 runs 14 residues. The germline gives CDR1 GTSNPN, CDR2 SVGIG (reference sequence). The CDR3 DNA reads as TGTGCCTGGAGTTCCAGAGGGGGTAACACTGAAGCTTTCTTT. This sequence encodes CAWSSRGGNTEAFF.

The rearrangement uses TRBV5-6 and TRBJ2-7; 7 nucleotides agree with TRBD2. V lost 2 bases and J lost 6; bases outside the gene matches: 2. The CDR3 consists of 12 residues. Germline V gene data show CDR1 as SGHDT and CDR2 as YYEEEE. The DNA for the CDR3 is TGTGCCAGCAGCTTCGGGGGGAGCGAGCAGTACTTC. Translating gives CASSFGGSEQYF.

The rearrangement links TRBV5-4 to TRBJ2-7; 7 bases match TRBD2. Germline values: CDR1 SGHNT, CDR2 YYREEE (reference sequence). The CDR3 spans 14 residues. The J segment lost 6 bases and the V segment lost 3 bases, leaving 9 bases of the junction unmatched. CDR3 loop: CASSSEGSGREQYF. DNA for the CDR3: TGTGCCAGCAGCTCCGAGGGTAGCGGGCGCGAGCAGTACTTC.

This clone appeared a single time. This rearrangement joins TRBV6-5 to TRBJ1-5; the D is unclear. In germline, CDR1 is MNHEY, CDR2 SVGAGI. The length of the CDR3 is 13 residues. Trimming left V 0 bases short and J 11 bases short, with 11 bases between. CDR3 sequence (DNA): TGTGCCAGCAGTTACTCGGGCGGGAGGACCCAGCATTTT. Protein product: CASSYSGGRTQHF.

This clone occurred once. The chain is built from TRBV9 and TRBJ1-2, with TRBD1 as a possible D gene (6 bases). The V end lost 3 bases, the J end lost 5 bases, and 17 bases lay between the germline ends. The CDR3 loop spans 15 amino acids. The V gene's germline CDR1 is SGDLS and CDR2 YYNGEE. CDR3 sequence (DNA): TGTGCCAGCAGCGGCACAGGGAACCGGACATATGGCTACACCTTC. The encoded protein is CASSGTGNRTYGYTF.

The rearrangement uses TRBV19 and TRBJ2-1, with D possibly being TRBD1 (5 bases). V dropped 3 bases and J dropped 2 bases, with 14 bases sitting between them. The CDR3 loop spans 16 amino acids. Germline CDR1 and CDR2: LNHDA and SQIVND (reference sequence). The CDR3 protein is CASSIKGRSTYNEQFF. As DNA, the CDR3 is TGTGCCAGTAGTATTAAGGGGCGGAGTACCTACAATGAGCAGTTCTTC.